What follows is one T cell receptor (beta chain) and its context. The antigen is unknown. Uncontrolled infection, other autoimmune disease, pregnancy or lactation disqualified patients from enrolment. Researchers took RNA transcripts and amplified the TCR beta CDR3 regions from them. A first-round RT-PCR of the TCR CDR3 used the HTBI primer set. MiXCR, applied by TCRdb to the multiplex PCR reads, yields one record per CDR3 protein. This sample has 270,000 or so distinct CDR3 sequences, with less than 30% found just once. Trimming removed 0 bases at V and 10 bases at J, with 10 bases between. This CDR3 contains 13 residues. Germline CDR1 is DFQATT and CDR2 is SNEGSKA (reference sequence). This entry belongs to a study of T cells in Graves' hyperthyroidism and ophthalmopathy. Regarding the study as a whole: Ophthalmopathy was model-predicted a median about 7.1 months pre-onset.

Sample: blood. The chain employs TRBV20-1 and TRBJ1-6; D is perhaps TRBD1 (5 bases). The receptor's source is a man aged 35-49 years with Graves' hyperthyroidism that later progressed to Graves' ophthalmopathy. CDR3: CSAREGGWSPLHF. CDR3 nucleotide sequence: TGCAGTGCTAGAGAGGGGGGGTGGTCACCCCTCCACTTT.